The 19 T cell receptor beta chains given below trace back to one sample, sequenced in a study of early T cells in non-severe SARS-CoV-2 infection. TCRdb fed the 5' RACE reads into MiXCR, producing one record per CDR3 protein. The sample yields tens of thousands of distinct CDR3 sequences, more than 10% seen once. Sequencing was carried out using whole blood. The receptors shown here come from an adult who was a healthcare worker with PCR-confirmed SARS-CoV-2 infection or an uninfected control (not recorded which).

This clonotype was counted at least ten times. The chain combines TRBV20-1 with TRBJ2-7, with 10 bases that match TRBD2. CDR1 and CDR2 from the germline V gene are DFQATT and SNEGSKA (reference sequence). The CDR3 contains 14 residues. V shed 6 bases, J shed 9 bases, and the junction held 14 bases outside the gene matches. The CDR3 loop reads CSADSGRPFAGQYF. The CDR3 DNA follows: TGCAGTGCCGATAGCGGGAGGCCGTTTGCCGGGCAGTACTTC.

This clonotype has a handful of counts. The DNA for the CDR3 is TGTGCCTGGAACGTAGGAGACTTTCTATATGGCTACACCTTC. It is translated as CAWNVGDFLYGYTF. The chain links TRBV30 to TRBJ1-2; D uncertain. The CDR3 is made up of 14 amino acids. CDR1 GTSNPN and CDR2 SVGIG come from the germline V gene (reference sequence). V lost 4 bases and J 5 bases, leaving 17 bases between the germline ends.

In this sample, this clonotype turned up a few times. CDR3 sequence (DNA): TGTGCCAGCACTCTATCCGGGACGGGGAACACTGAAGCTTTCTTT. It is translated as CASTLSGTGNTEAFF. V is TRBV25-1 and J is TRBJ1-1; weak D call: TRBD1 (5 bases). The length of the CDR3 is 15 residues. The V gene lost 7 bases and the J gene lost 1 base, with 16 bases spanning the gap. The V gene's germline CDR1 is MGHDK and CDR2 SYGVNS.

The rearrangement uses TRBV6-2 or TRBV6-3 and TRBJ1-1, with D perhaps matching TRBD1 (5 bases). Between the trimmed V and J ends, which lost 2 bases and 4 bases, there was a span of 8 bases. The CDR3 totals 13 residues. Germline-derived CDR1 and CDR2 are MNHEY and SVGEGT. The DNA for the CDR3 is TGTGCCAGCAGTTACGGGGGAAGCACTGAAGCTTTCTTT. This gives the protein CASSYGGSTEAFF.

This clonotype was recorded at least ten times. CDR3 amino acids: CASSQVNPNVQYF. CDR3 bases: TGCGCCAGCAGCCAAGTTAACCCCAACGTGCAGTACTTC. The V gene is TRBV4-1, the J gene TRBJ2-7, with no clear D. This CDR3 comprises 13 residues. V shed 1 base and J shed 9 bases, with 13 bases lying between them. The germline V gene has CDR1 MGHRA and CDR2 YSYEKL.

This clonotype has more than one count but fewer than ten. This chain uses TRBV7-9 with TRBJ2-1; D gene ambiguous. With 8 bases removed from V and 2 bases from J, the gap between germline ends came to 7 bases. CDR1 is SEHNR and CDR2 is FQNEAQ in the germline V gene (reference sequence). This CDR3 is built from 12 residues. Here the CDR3 reads CASQDTYNEQFF. CDR3 nucleotide sequence: TGTGCCAGCCAGGATACCTACAATGAGCAGTTCTTC.

This clonotype was detected only a few times. The chain employs TRBV20-1 and TRBJ1-3; D remains unclear. V lost 3 bases and J 2 bases, leaving 11 bases between the germline ends. Germline-derived CDR1 and CDR2 are DFQATT and SNEGSKA (reference sequence). This CDR3 has 14 residues. The CDR3 spells CSASGSAAGNTIYF. The CDR3, as DNA: TGCAGTGCTAGCGGCTCAGCAGCTGGAAACACCATATATTTT.

This chain uses TRBV30 with TRBJ2-7; the D is unclear. Trimming shortened V by 0 bases and J by 1 base, and 1 base separated the two germline ends. Germline lookup yields CDR1 GTSNPN and CDR2 SVGIG (reference sequence). This CDR3 contains 11 residues. In DNA form, the CDR3 reads TGTGCCTGGAGTGTTTCCTACGAGCAGTACTTC. This sequence encodes CAWSVSYEQYF.

This clonotype was counted a few times. The V and J genes are TRBV28 and TRBJ2-3; D might be TRBD1 (6 bases). Germline assignment: CDR1 MDHEN and CDR2 SYDVKM. V lost 4 bases to trimming and J lost 3 bases, with 17 bases between them. The CDR3 length is 16 residues. The CDR3 here is CASSSWGRQATDTQYF. Written as DNA, the CDR3 is TGTGCCAGCAGTTCGTGGGGGCGACAGGCGACAGATACGCAGTATTTT.

This clonotype was detected ten times or more. The J gene is TRBJ2-3, the V gene TRBV20-1, with D possibly matching TRBD2 (5 bases). The CDR3 is 15 residues long. Germline assignment: CDR1 DFQATT and CDR2 SNEGSKA (reference sequence). V lost 5 bases to trimming and J lost 3 bases, with 18 bases between them. The CDR3 loop reads CSAGSRESGTDTQYF. The DNA of the CDR3 is TGCAGTGCTGGTTCGAGGGAGTCGGGTACAGATACGCAGTATTTT.

This clonotype was seen at least ten times. The chain employs TRBV29-1 and TRBJ2-4, with D tentatively TRBD1 (6 bases). Germline CDR1 reads SQVTM; CDR2 reads ANQGSEA. The CDR3 has 12 residues. The V end was cut by 6 bases, the J end by 7 bases, with 13 bases between. The CDR3 region has the DNA TGCAGCGTGGGGGCGTCGGGGAACATTCAGTACTTC. Residues: CSVGASGNIQYF. The full variable domain, rest sourced from reference TRBV29-1 and TRBJ2-4, is SAVISQKPSRDICQRGTSLTIQCQVDSQVTMMFWYRQQPGQSLTLIATANQGSEATYESGFVIDKFPISRPNLTFSTLTVSNMSPEDSSIYLCSVGASGNIQYFGAGTRLSVL.

This clonotype was observed a handful of times. In nucleotides, the CDR3 is TGTGCCAGTAGTTCCGGGTTTGACTACGAGCAGTACTTC. It is translated as CASSSGFDYEQYF. The rearrangement uses TRBV19 and TRBJ2-7; D unresolved. The germline V and J ends were trimmed by 5 bases and 3 bases, with 11 bases remaining between them. Germline lookup yields CDR1 LNHDA and CDR2 SQIVND (reference sequence). The CDR3 totals 13 residues.

This chain uses TRBV5-6 with TRBJ2-1; 7 nucleotides agree with TRBD1. Germline loops: CDR1 SGHDT, CDR2 YYEEEE. V trimming: 5 bases; J trimming: 2 bases; junction bases outside the gene matches: 10. The CDR3 has 16 amino acids. The CDR3 loop reads CASRSLGTVPYNEQFF. As DNA, the CDR3 is TGTGCCAGCAGGTCCCTCGGGACAGTTCCCTACAATGAGCAGTTCTTC.

This clonotype was found many times. The chain uses TRBV20-1 and TRBJ2-1, with D maybe TRBD2 (6 bases). CDR3 size: 11 residues. Trimming pared 6 bases from V and 9 bases from J, leaving 12 bases between. Per germline, CDR1 DFQATT and CDR2 SNEGSKA (reference sequence). CDR3 nucleotide sequence: TGCAGTGCGCGACTAGAAGGTGAGCAGTTCTTC. Residues: CSARLEGEQFF.

The rearrangement links TRBV20-1 to TRBJ2-5, with 8 bases lining up with TRBD1. Germline CDR1 is DFQATT and CDR2 is SNEGSKA (reference sequence). V lost 3 bases to trimming and J lost 5 bases; unmatched junction nucleotides: 5. The CDR3 is 13 amino acids. Here the CDR3 reads CSARAGGVETQYF. DNA of the CDR3: TGCAGTGCTAGGGCAGGGGGCGTCGAGACCCAGTACTTC.

The J gene is TRBJ2-3, the V gene TRBV10-3, with TRBD2 as a possible D gene (5 bases). Per germline, CDR1 ENHRY and CDR2 SYGVKD. Trimming pared 3 bases from V and 0 bases from J, leaving 7 bases between. This CDR3 is 14 amino acids long. The CDR3 loop is CAISEQRSTDTQYF. CDR3 coding DNA: TGTGCCATCAGTGAACAGCGGAGCACAGATACGCAGTATTTT.

In its sample, this clonotype was seen many times. V gene TRBV7-3 combines with J gene TRBJ1-3, with a tentative D call TRBD1 (5 bases). This CDR3 has 15 residues. Deletions cut 1 base from V and 2 bases from J, with 9 bases between. Germline V lookup: CDR1 SGHTA, CDR2 FQGTGA. The CDR3 DNA is TGTGCCAGCAGCTTAAGTGGGACTGCTGGAAACACCATATATTTT. Its protein product is CASSLSGTAGNTIYF.

This chain uses TRBV29-1 with TRBJ2-7; D uncertain. The CDR3 totals 11 residues. Germline CDR1 reads SQVTM; CDR2 reads ANQGSEA. The V and J ends lost 4 bases and 5 bases respectively, with 9 bases between them. The CDR3 region is CSVVRQDEQYF. The CDR3 DNA is TGCAGCGTTGTAAGGCAGGACGAGCAGTACTTC.

This clonotype appeared a few times. This chain connects TRBV3-1 to TRBJ2-7, with D possibly called TRBD1 or TRBD2 (5 bases each). Trimming took 4 bases from V and 7 from J, leaving 14 bases between them. Germline CDR1 and CDR2: LGHDT and YNNKEL (reference sequence). This CDR3 comprises 13 residues. CDR3 amino acids: CASSLSGTGEQYF. CDR3 DNA: TGTGCCAGCAGCCTGAGTGGGACGGGAGAGCAGTACTTC.